The source of this T cell receptor beta chain is a study of circulating and synovial CD4+ cells in juvenile arthritis. Study observations and caveats: Circulating pathogenic-like and bulk T cells looked alike by Vbeta family usage. Circulating pathogenic-like lymphocytes shared a substantially higher fraction of CDR3 sequences with synovium than bulk blood.

In the case of this clone: Its specificity is not known.

The length of the CDR3 is 17 residues. Trimming stripped 2 bases from V and 7 bases from J, with 20 bases between. Per germline, CDR1 SEHNR and CDR2 FQNEAQ (reference sequence). Profiling relied on immunoSEQ multiplex PCR, and the TCRdb table lists in-frame clones only, not all of them. Counted here are tens of thousands of clones, just over 90% occurring once; the ten biggest clones make up about 3.1%. The source is a human donor with juvenile idiopathic arthritis. The J gene is TRBJ1-4, the V gene TRBV7-9; perhaps TRBD1 as D (5 bases). Source material: CD4+ T cells from blood. This CDR3 reads CASSLHSPGLAGEKLFF. The CDR3 coding sequence is TGTGCCAGCAGCTTACACTCGCCGGGGCTAGCGGGTGAAAAACTGTTTTTT.